These 27 T cell receptor beta chains came from one sample sequenced in a study of identical twins. MiXCR, run by TCRdb on the 5' RACE reads, gives a single entry per CDR3 protein. The sample has under 300,000 distinct CDR3 sequences; about an eighth are singletons. Sample: memory (CD45RO+) T cells sorted from blood. These receptors all come from a woman between 18 and 30 years old in good health.

The rearrangement uses TRBV24-1 and TRBJ2-5; D perhaps matches TRBD2 (6 bases). The CDR3 is 13 residues long. Trimming cost V 9 bases and J 4 bases, with 14 bases left between them. CDR1 and CDR2 (germline): KGHDR, SFDVKD. CDR3 nucleotides: TGTGCCACCGCCGGGGGTGGCGGAGAGACCCAGTACTTC. Translated: CATAGGGGETQYF.

The chain has TRBV5-5 and TRBJ2-3; D gene ambiguous. The germline V gene has CDR1 SGHKS and CDR2 YYEKEE (reference sequence). The CDR3 contains 12 residues. Trimming removed 0 bases from V and 7 bases from J, with 6 bases in between. This chain's CDR3 is CASSLALNTQYF. In nucleotides, the CDR3 is TGTGCCAGCAGCTTGGCCCTGAATACGCAGTATTTT.

This clonotype was observed a handful of times. This chain links TRBV6-2 or TRBV6-3 with TRBJ1-1; D ambiguous. The germline V gene encodes CDR1 MNHEY and CDR2 SVGEGT. The CDR3 spans 12 residues. V lost 5 bases and J lost 5, with 9 bases in between. The CDR3 is CASSLPWTEAFF. The CDR3 DNA is TGTGCCAGCAGTCTGCCGTGGACTGAAGCTTTCTTT.

In its sample, this clonotype was seen a few times. The CDR3, as DNA: TGTGCCAGCAGCTTACAGCGGGCCTCCTACGAGCAGTACTTC. Residues: CASSLQRASYEQYF. This chain connects TRBV7-2 to TRBJ2-7; maybe TRBD2 (6 bases). V was cut by 2 bases and J by 0 bases, with 8 bases left in between. Germline-derived CDR1 and CDR2 are SGHTA and FQGNSA. This CDR3 has 14 amino acids.

The chain couples TRBV27 to TRBJ1-1; no firm D call. V was pared by 3 bases and J by 1 base, with 9 bases between. The germline V gene encodes CDR1 MNHEY and CDR2 SMNVEV (reference sequence). This CDR3 spans 14 amino acids. The CDR3 protein is CASSFHSGNTEAFF. CDR3 DNA: TGTGCCAGCAGTTTCCACTCAGGGAACACTGAAGCTTTCTTT.

This clonotype was detected many times. The chain joins TRBV6-4 to TRBJ2-1, with 11 bases identical to TRBD1. CDR1 is MRHNA, CDR2 SNTAGT, per germline. The V and J ends lost 3 bases and 2 bases, in that order; junction bases with no gene match: 0. CDR3 size: 15 residues. The chain's CDR3 is CASSEGQGAYNEQFF. The CDR3 nucleotides read TGTGCCAGCAGTGAGGGACAGGGGGCCTACAATGAGCAGTTCTTC.

This clonotype was observed many times. The chain recombines TRBV6-5 with TRBJ2-2; 8 bases match TRBD2. The V gene's germline CDR1 is MNHEY and CDR2 SVGAGI. Trimming took 2 bases from V and 5 from J; bases not matched to a gene: 7. CDR3 length: 16 amino acids. CDR3 amino acids: CASSYGPGGQTGELFF. DNA of the CDR3: TGTGCCAGCAGTTACGGTCCGGGAGGGCAAACCGGGGAGCTGTTTTTT.

This chain uses TRBV9 with TRBJ2-7; TRBD1 matches 7 bases. The germline V gene encodes CDR1 SGDLS and CDR2 YYNGEE. The CDR3 consists of 14 residues. V was clipped by 0 bases and J by 6 bases; unmatched bases: 6. The CDR3 region is CASSVEQGIGEQYF. Here the CDR3 DNA reads TGTGCCAGCAGCGTAGAACAGGGGATAGGCGAGCAGTACTTC.

J is TRBJ2-7 and V is TRBV7-2; no clear D gene. The germline CDR1 and CDR2 sequences are SGHTA and FQGNSA. V was pared by 1 base and J by 0 bases, with 7 bases between. CDR3 length equals 14 residues. The CDR3 spells CASSLGLHSYEQYF. The CDR3 DNA reads as TGTGCCAGCAGCTTAGGACTTCACTCCTACGAGCAGTACTTC.

This clonotype was counted ten times or more. This chain joins TRBV12-3 or TRBV12-4 and TRBJ1-6, with D hard to call. The CDR3 is made up of 15 amino acids. V lost 7 bases and J lost 10, with 20 bases in between. CDR3 nucleotide sequence: TGTGCCAGCACCCTCGACCGTCCTTCGGGGTCACCCCTCCACTTT. It yields the protein CASTLDRPSGSPLHF.

This chain links TRBV10-2 with TRBJ2-1; 12 bases line up with TRBD2. The tail of the sequence fits TRBJ2-7 better, so the J call may be wrong. CDR3 length: 15 residues. Germline V CDR1 and CDR2: WSHSY, SAAADI. The CDR3 is CASSRLAGGGDEQYF. The CDR3 bases are TGCGCCAGCAGTCGGCTAGCGGGGGGGGGTGATGAGCAGTACTTC.

This clonotype turned up a few times. This rearrangement joins TRBV20-1 to TRBJ2-5; 11 positions match TRBD2. In germline, CDR1 is DFQATT, CDR2 SNEGSKA (reference sequence). Trimming took 6 bases from V and 5 from J; bases not matched to a gene: 8. The CDR3 is made up of 14 amino acids. The CDR3 nucleotides read TGCAGTGCCGAATTAGCGGGAGGGCATGAGACCCAGTACTTC. It translates to CSAELAGGHETQYF.

In this sample, this clonotype turned up a few times. The J gene is TRBJ1-2, the V gene TRBV6-1, with a possible D match to TRBD1 (5 bases). Germline CDR1 and CDR2: MNHNS and SASEGT. The CDR3 runs 14 residues. The ends were cut back, 6 bases at V and 8 bases at J, with 19 bases in the middle. DNA for the CDR3: TGTGCCAGCAGCCGGGGACGGGCATACGGCGGCTACACCTTC. Translation: CASSRGRAYGGYTF.

The chain uses TRBV5-5 and TRBJ1-2; 7 bases match TRBD1. V dropped 0 bases and J dropped 4; count of bases not matched to a gene: 3. The CDR3 consists of 14 residues. Germline V gene sequence: CDR1 SGHKS, CDR2 YYEKEE (reference sequence). CDR3 protein: CASSLEGTVYGYTF. DNA for the CDR3: TGTGCCAGCAGCTTGGAAGGGACAGTCTATGGCTACACCTTC. Full variable domain (rest looked up from reference TRBV5-5 and TRBJ1-2): DAGVTQSPTHLIKTRGQQVTLRCSPISGHKSVSWYQQVLGQGPQFIFQYYEKEERGRGNFPDRFSARQFPNYSSELNVNALLLGDSALYLCASSLEGTVYGYTFGSGTRLTVV.

The table lists this clonotype with many counts. The genes are TRBV12-3 or TRBV12-4 and TRBJ1-2; 10 bases agree with TRBD1. The CDR3 is made up of 16 amino acids. V was clipped by 6 bases and J by 6 bases; unmatched bases: 13. This CDR3 reads CASSLRNRDRGDGYTF. In DNA, the CDR3 is TGTGCCAGCAGCTTACGGAACCGGGACAGGGGCGATGGCTACACCTTC.

This clonotype has a count of ten or more. This chain joins TRBV2 and TRBJ2-3, with D possibly matching TRBD2 (6 bases). Germline V gene lookup returns CDR1 SNHLY and CDR2 FYNNEI. V gave up 7 bases and J gave up 4 bases, with 15 bases separating them. The CDR3 runs to 14 residues. CDR3 nucleotide sequence: TGTGCCAGCAAGTTAAGGGGAGGAGCAGATACGCAGTATTTT. It specifies CASKLRGGADTQYF.

J is TRBJ2-1 and V is TRBV24-1, with 13 bases identical to TRBD2. Germline-derived CDR1 and CDR2 are KGHDR and SFDVKD. Germline trimming cut 7 bases from V and 7 bases from J; bases unmatched to any gene: 6. The CDR3 loop spans 15 amino acids. CDR3 bases: TGTGCCACCAGCAAGACTAGCGGGAGGTTAAATGAGCAGTTCTTC. It translates to CATSKTSGRLNEQFF.

This chain links TRBV9 with TRBJ2-1, with a possible D match to TRBD2 (6 bases). The CDR3 loop spans 14 amino acids. Germline lookup yields CDR1 SGDLS and CDR2 YYNGEE. Trimming took off 3 bases at V and 8 bases at J, with 15 bases between the two ends. The CDR3 region is CASSARLDLYEQFF. The DNA of the CDR3 is TGTGCCAGCAGCGCCCGACTAGACCTTTATGAGCAGTTCTTC.

J is TRBJ1-2 and V is TRBV19, with 7 positions matching TRBD1. V shed 4 bases and J 4 bases; nucleotides not matched to a gene: 6. This CDR3 region has 14 residues. From germline, CDR1 is LNHDA and CDR2 SQIVND (reference sequence). CDR3 coding DNA: TGTGCCAGTAGTACGACAGGGTGGACCTATGGCTACACCTTC. Protein product: CASSTTGWTYGYTF. Filled out from reference TRBV19 and TRBJ1-2, the complete variable domain reads DGGITQSPKYLFRKEGQNVTLSCEQNLNHDAMYWYRQDPGQGLRLIYYSQIVNDFQKGDIAEGYSVSREKKESFPLTVTSAQKNPTAFYLCASSTTGWTYGYTFGSGTRLTVV.

The gene calls are TRBV20-1 and TRBJ2-7; the match to TRBD2 covers 8 bases. The CDR3 has 15 amino acids. J was trimmed by 4 bases and V by 6 bases; bases with no gene match: 14. CDR1 and CDR2 from the germline V gene are DFQATT and SNEGSKA (reference sequence). The CDR3 sequence is CSAKPPGLESYEQYF. DNA of the CDR3: TGCAGTGCCAAACCACCGGGACTAGAGTCTTACGAGCAGTACTTC.

This clonotype was counted between two and nine times. V gene TRBV20-1 combines with J gene TRBJ2-4; 9 bases match TRBD1. V trimming: 5 bases; J trimming: 0 bases; junction bases outside the gene matches: 2. This CDR3 contains 14 residues. Germline CDR1 DFQATT, CDR2 SNEGSKA (reference sequence). The CDR3 is CSARQGEAKNIQYF. CDR3 DNA sequence: TGCAGTGCTCGACAGGGGGAAGCCAAAAACATTCAGTACTTC.

The table lists this clonotype with a few counts. The rearrangement uses TRBV29-1 and TRBJ2-1; D unclear. Germline assignment: CDR1 SQVTM and CDR2 ANQGSEA. The CDR3 spans 14 residues. Trimming took off 3 bases at V and 8 bases at J, with 17 bases between the two ends. CDR3 loop: CSVDLGNPSDEQFF. CDR3 DNA: TGCAGCGTTGACTTGGGGAACCCGTCCGATGAGCAGTTCTTC.

This clonotype was observed many times. The chain joins TRBV2 to TRBJ1-5; TRBD1 might be the D (5 bases). Germline V gives CDR1 SNHLY, CDR2 FYNNEI. This CDR3 is 11 amino acids long. Trimming took 10 bases from V and 9 from J, leaving 13 bases between them. Written as DNA, the CDR3 is TGTGCCATCCAGGGACTCGGGCCCCAGCATTTT. This encodes CAIQGLGPQHF.

In regard to this clonotype: The junction departs from the called germline gene at one end, perhaps through a read error. The V call is TRBV7-7, the J call TRBJ2-5; 10 bases map to TRBD1. Germline-derived CDR1 and CDR2 are SSHAT and FNYEAQ (reference sequence). The CDR3 extends over 15 amino acids. This chain's CDR3 is CASSRQGAIGETQYF. Here the CDR3 DNA reads TGTGCTAGCAGCAGACAGGGGGCGATTGGAGAGACCCAGTACTTC.

The V and J genes are TRBV3-1 and TRBJ2-5; 8 bases are shared with TRBD2. The V gene's germline CDR1 is LGHDT and CDR2 YNNKEL (reference sequence). The CDR3 sequence is 13 residues long. V lost 8 bases to trimming and J lost 3 bases; unmatched junction nucleotides: 5. CDR3 sequence: CASEFSGEETQYF. The CDR3 DNA is TGTGCCAGCGAATTTAGCGGGGAAGAGACCCAGTACTTC.

This clonotype was recorded many times. The chain is built from TRBV4-2 and TRBJ2-7, with TRBD2 matching over 11 bases. The germline V gene encodes CDR1 LGHNA and CDR2 YNFKEQ. V lost 3 bases to trimming and J lost 3 bases; unmatched junction nucleotides: 10. The CDR3 is 17 residues long. CDR3 in DNA: TGTGCCAGCAGCCAGGCTTTTACTAGCGGGAGCGTCTACGAGCAGTACTTC. This codes for CASSQAFTSGSVYEQYF.

The chain links TRBV5-1 to TRBJ2-3, with 8 bases lining up with TRBD2. This CDR3 has 16 amino acids. V dropped 5 bases and J dropped 4; count of bases not matched to a gene: 12. CDR1 is SGHRS and CDR2 is YFSETQ in the germline V gene. This CDR3 is CASSQPAGGPADTQYF. The CDR3 DNA reads as TGCGCCAGCAGTCAACCCGCGGGGGGTCCGGCAGATACGCAGTATTTT.